This TCR beta chain was sequenced during a study of cytomegalovirus exposure and HLA in healthy donors. CDR3 length equals 14 residues. The germline CDR1 and CDR2 sequences are SGHRS and YFSETQ. Trimming removed 4 bases at V and 6 bases at J, with 16 bases between. General observations from the study: Researchers reported in a later analysis that common viral pathogens appeared linked to several top clusters.

The PCR made use of 60 Vbeta and 13 Jbeta primers. Clones were sequenced by immunoSEQ multiplex PCR, and TCRdb holds only the in-frame ones, with some missing. The sample lists 150,000 to 180,000 clones; 65% to 80% were seen once. This clone was found a few times. What it recognizes is unknown. V usage is TRBV5-1 and J usage is TRBJ2-5; tentatively, D is TRBD1 (6 bases). The TCR comes from a man aged 18 to 35 in good health and CMV-seronegative. The material sequenced was PBMCs. Here the CDR3 reads CASSSYREVKTQYF. For the CDR3, the DNA is TGCGCCAGCAGCAGCTACAGGGAAGTCAAGACCCAGTACTTC.